The 22 T cell receptor beta chains in this list originate from one sample, sequenced in a study of CD8 T cells in Susac syndrome. The RNA, about 0.45 to 1 ug, was put through reverse transcription using random hexamers. TCRdb reprocessed the immunoSEQ multiplex PCR reads via MiXCR and lists one record per CDR3 protein. The repertoire holds 150,000 to 200,000 distinct CDR3 sequences, about 94% seen once, with approximately 0.089% in the top ten. Sequencing input: CD4+ T cells from PBMCs. The receptors stem from a human donor with Susac syndrome.

The V gene is TRBV13, the J gene TRBJ2-3; either TRBD1 or TRBD2 may fit D (5 bases each). The germline gives CDR1 PRHDT, CDR2 FYEKMQ (reference sequence). V lost 5 bases, J lost 4 bases, and 22 bases lay in between. The CDR3 loop spans 17 amino acids. CDR3 sequence: CASSPWPPGRLPDTQYF. The CDR3 DNA reads TGTGCCAGCAGCCCCTGGCCTCCGGGACGGCTGCCAGATACGCAGTATTTT.

The chain joins TRBV12-3 or TRBV12-4 to TRBJ2-5; 9 nucleotides align to TRBD1. With V trimmed by 6 bases and J by 4 bases, 9 bases remained unmatched. There are 15 residues in the CDR3. In DNA, the CDR3 is TGTGCCAGCAGCTCCTTCGGGACAGGGATAGAGACCCAGTACTTC. Translating it yields CASSSFGTGIETQYF.

The chain carries TRBV29-1 and TRBJ2-5, with 9 bases lining up with TRBD1. The CDR3 is 13 amino acids. V gave up 6 bases and J gave up 5 bases; unmatched junction bases: 7. Per germline, CDR1 SQVTM and CDR2 ANQGSEA. The CDR3 sequence is CSVRWTGVETQYF. As DNA, the CDR3 is TGCAGCGTACGTTGGACAGGGGTCGAGACCCAGTACTTC.

This clonotype appeared once. The chain is built from TRBV5-1 and TRBJ2-4; TRBD2 is a possible D gene (6 bases). V gave up 0 bases and J gave up 8 bases, with 21 bases separating them. The germline gives CDR1 SGHRS, CDR2 YFSETQ. CDR3 length: 17 residues. For the CDR3, the DNA is TGCGCCAGCAGCTTGGACGGCCAGGGAAAGGGAGGAGACATTCAGTACTTC. Translated, it gives CASSLDGQGKGGDIQYF.

The chain carries TRBV19 and TRBJ2-4, with D hard to call. The germline V and J ends were trimmed by 5 bases and 1 base, with 12 bases remaining between them. The CDR3 has 15 residues. Germline-derived CDR1 and CDR2 are LNHDA and SQIVND (reference sequence). The CDR3: CASSQQIFAKNIQYF. The CDR3 nucleotides read TGTGCCAGTAGTCAACAGATTTTTGCCAAAAACATTCAGTACTTC.

This chain uses TRBV30 with TRBJ2-3; 9 bases agree with TRBD1. V dropped 3 bases and J dropped 4; count of bases not matched to a gene: 2. CDR1 is GTSNPN, CDR2 SVGIG, per germline (reference sequence). There are 13 residues in the CDR3. The CDR3 reads CAWRDRGPDTQYF. CDR3 nucleotide sequence: TGTGCCTGGAGGGACAGGGGACCAGATACGCAGTATTTT.

This clonotype was recorded only once. The chain joins TRBV29-1 to TRBJ2-3, with D perhaps matching TRBD1 (6 bases). V lost 7 bases to trimming and J lost 2 bases, with 16 bases between them. The CDR3 sequence is 14 residues long. Germline loops: CDR1 SQVTM, CDR2 ANQGSEA. DNA for the CDR3: TGCAGCGCCGGGACACGTGCACACACAGATACGCAGTATTTT. It specifies CSAGTRAHTDTQYF.

The V gene is TRBV11-3, the J gene TRBJ2-6, with 7 nucleotides matching TRBD1. V lost 5 bases to trimming and J lost 0 bases; unmatched junction nucleotides: 7. In germline, CDR1 is SGHNT, CDR2 YENEEA. This CDR3 comprises 17 residues. The CDR3 nucleotides are TGTGCCAGCAGCCCAGGGGGACAGAACTCTGGGGCCAACGTCCTGACTTTC. This gives the protein CASSPGGQNSGANVLTF.

Here the CDR3 DNA reads TGTGCCAGCAGGGAAATGGGGAGCTCCTACAATGAGCAGTTCTTC. It translates to CASREMGSSYNEQFF. The chain is built from TRBV12-3 or TRBV12-4 and TRBJ2-1; D is perhaps TRBD2 (5 bases). This CDR3 has 15 amino acids. V lost 6 bases and J 0 bases, leaving 12 bases between the germline ends.

J is TRBJ2-1 and V is TRBV7-8; D is perhaps TRBD1 (6 bases). CDR3 size: 17 residues. V was cut by 5 bases and J by 0 bases, with 17 bases left in between. CDR1 and CDR2 (germline): SGHVS, FQNEAQ. The DNA for the CDR3 is TGTGCCAGCAGCAACCTTGGGACACCCAACTCCTACAATGAGCAGTTCTTC. Protein sequence: CASSNLGTPNSYNEQFF.

J is TRBJ2-1 and V is TRBV20-1; 10 positions agree with TRBD2. The CDR3 runs to 13 residues. J was trimmed by 9 bases and V by 4 bases; bases with no gene match: 6. Germline V CDR1 and CDR2: DFQATT, SNEGSKA (reference sequence). The CDR3 protein is CSAIAGGRAEQFF. The CDR3 coding sequence is TGCAGTGCTATAGCGGGGGGCCGGGCTGAGCAGTTCTTC.

Written as DNA, the CDR3 is TGTGCCAGCAGCCCCGCATCCTACAATGAGCAGTTCTTC. It yields the protein CASSPASYNEQFF. The chain links TRBV7-2 to TRBJ2-1; the D is unclear. V dropped 5 bases and J dropped 1 base, with 6 bases sitting between them. The CDR3 contains 13 residues. Germline V gives CDR1 SGHTA, CDR2 FQGNSA. Using reference TRBV7-2 and TRBJ2-1 for the parts outside the CDR3, the full variable domain is GAGVSQSPSNKVTEKGKDVELRCDPISGHTALYWYRQSLGQGLEFLIYFQGNSAPDKSGLPSDRFSAERTGGSVSTLTIQRTQQEDSAVYLCASSPASYNEQFFGPGTRLTVL.

This rearrangement joins TRBV7-2 to TRBJ2-3, with no clear D. Trimming took 5 bases from V and 4 from J, leaving 13 bases between them. The CDR3 runs to 14 residues. The germline gives CDR1 SGHTA, CDR2 FQGNSA. CDR3 sequence (DNA): TGTGCCAGCAGCCTTCCACGTGGCGCAGATACGCAGTATTTT. It codes for CASSLPRGADTQYF.

This chain uses TRBV20-1 with TRBJ1-2; 7 nucleotides match TRBD1. The CDR3 contains 14 residues. From germline, CDR1 is DFQATT and CDR2 SNEGSKA (reference sequence). With V trimmed by 4 bases and J by 3 bases, 8 bases remained unmatched. The CDR3 sequence: CSATVRDRDYGYTF. The CDR3 DNA reads TGCAGTGCTACTGTGCGGGACAGAGACTATGGCTACACCTTC.

About this clonotype itself: At one boundary the junction diverges from the germline segment, which might be a read error. V usage is TRBV12-3 or TRBV12-4 and J usage is TRBJ2-3, with TRBD2 matching 8 bases. CDR3 size: 16 residues. This chain's CDR3 is CASSRRTSSSTDTRYF. DNA for the CDR3: TGTGCCAGCAGTCGGCGGACTAGCAGTAGCACAGATACGCGGTATTTT.

The rearrangement uses TRBV19 and TRBJ2-1; TRBD1 aligns across 8 bases. From germline, CDR1 is LNHDA and CDR2 SQIVND (reference sequence). Trimming cost V 6 bases and J 6 bases; bases outside gene matches: 13. This CDR3 has 16 residues. This CDR3 reads CASSTGVTGESNEQFF. The CDR3 DNA sequence: TGTGCCAGTAGCACCGGGGTGACAGGGGAGAGCAATGAGCAGTTCTTC.

V and J are TRBV7-2 and TRBJ2-1; the D is unclear. The CDR3 sequence is 14 residues long. The ends were cut back, 1 base at V and 9 bases at J, with 13 bases in the middle. Germline V lookup: CDR1 SGHTA, CDR2 FQGNSA. The CDR3 is CASSLGGSHSEQFF. The DNA for the CDR3 is TGTGCCAGCAGCTTAGGAGGCTCACACAGTGAGCAGTTCTTC.

The chain carries TRBV5-4 and TRBJ2-1, with D maybe TRBD1 (6 bases). The CDR3 consists of 12 residues. With 3 bases removed from V and 10 bases from J, the gap between germline ends came to 11 bases. Per germline, CDR1 SGHNT and CDR2 YYREEE (reference sequence). CDR3 sequence (DNA): TGTGCCAGCAGCTATGGCGACAGGGAGCAGTTCTTC. Its translation is CASSYGDREQFF. Based on the CDR3 plus reference TRBV5-4 and TRBJ2-1, the full variable domain is ETGVTQSPTHLIKTRGQQVTLRCSSQSGHNTVSWYQQALGQGPQFIFQYYREEENGRGNFPPRFSGLQFPNYSSELNVNALELDDSALYLCASSYGDREQFFGPGTRLTVL.

The rearrangement uses TRBV9 and TRBJ1-4; maybe TRBD1 (5 bases). Trimming left V 3 bases short and J 3 bases short, with 9 bases between. The CDR3 runs to 14 residues. Looked up from germline, CDR1 is SGDLS and CDR2 is YYNGEE. The CDR3 DNA reads TGTGCCAGCAGCGGGGACGGAGCTAATGAAAAACTGTTTTTT. Translating it yields CASSGDGANEKLFF. The variable domain in full, completed from reference TRBV9 and TRBJ1-4, reads DSGVTQTPKHLITATGQRVTLRCSPRSGDLSVYWYQQSLDQGLQFLIQYYNGEERAKGNILERFSAQQFPDLHSELNLSSLELGDSALYFCASSGDGANEKLFFGSGTQLSVL.

This clonotype appeared a single time. V and J are TRBV7-2 and TRBJ2-5; either TRBD1 or TRBD2 may supply D (6 bases each). Per the germline V gene, CDR1 is SGHTA and CDR2 is FQGNSA. The length of the CDR3 is 15 residues. V lost 1 base to trimming and J lost 5 bases, with 14 bases between them. The CDR3 sequence: CASSLGVGGAETQYF. The CDR3 DNA sequence: TGTGCCAGCAGCTTAGGGGTCGGGGGCGCGGAGACCCAGTACTTC.

The chain uses TRBV20-1 and TRBJ2-1, with D unclear. Trimming stripped 0 bases from V and 4 bases from J, with 13 bases between. CDR1 DFQATT and CDR2 SNEGSKA come from the germline V gene (reference sequence). The length of the CDR3 is 15 residues. The CDR3 nucleotides read TGCAGTGCTAGAGAGGGTCTACTCAATTACAATGAGCAGTTCTTC. Protein product: CSAREGLLNYNEQFF.

DNA of the CDR3: TGTGCCTGGGGCCTTACAGATACGCAGTATTTT. Amino acid sequence: CAWGLTDTQYF. This chain uses TRBV30 with TRBJ2-3; D call uncertain. Trimming removed 5 bases from V and 3 bases from J, with 6 bases in between. In germline, CDR1 is GTSNPN, CDR2 SVGIG (reference sequence). The CDR3 runs 11 residues.